These 23 T cell receptor beta chains were all obtained from the same sample, sequenced in a study of blood T cell repertoires in COVID-19. Profiled with immunoSEQ multiplex PCR; TCRdb holds only in-frame clones, not every one. The table records around 300,000 clones, more than 85% of them present only once. The specimen was peripheral blood. The receptors come from a woman aged 25 to 39 with COVID-19, enrolled during active disease.

The chain is built from TRBV28 and TRBJ1-1, with 8 nucleotides matching TRBD1. Trimming took 4 bases from V and 7 from J; bases not matched to a gene: 5. The CDR3 has 13 amino acids. In germline, CDR1 is MDHEN, CDR2 SYDVKM. In DNA, the CDR3 is TGTGCCAGCAGTTCTTACAGGGGGAGTGAAGCTTTCTTT. Encoded protein: CASSSYRGSEAFF.

This clone showed up just a few times. The V gene is TRBV19, the J gene TRBJ2-2; 9 bases agree with TRBD1. From germline, CDR1 is LNHDA and CDR2 SQIVND (reference sequence). The CDR3 loop spans 15 amino acids. With V trimmed by 5 bases and J by 4 bases, 5 bases remained unmatched. CDR3 coding DNA: TGTGCCAGTAGTGTGGGGGACAGGGCCACCGGGGAGCTGTTTTTT. Its translation: CASSVGDRATGELFF.

V usage is TRBV5-5 and J usage is TRBJ2-7; 12 nucleotides match TRBD2. J lost 2 bases, V lost 4 bases, and 4 bases had no gene match. This CDR3 is built from 15 residues. Germline V gene lookup returns CDR1 SGHKS and CDR2 YYEKEE (reference sequence). The CDR3 nucleotides read TGTGCCAGCAGCCAGACTAGCGGGAGTGCCTACGAGCAGTACTTC. It translates to CASSQTSGSAYEQYF.

V gene TRBV27 combines with J gene TRBJ2-5; 7 bases map to TRBD1. CDR3 size: 17 residues. Germline CDR1 is MNHEY and CDR2 is SMNVEV (reference sequence). The V and J ends lost 6 bases and 0 bases, in that order; junction bases with no gene match: 13. The CDR3, as DNA: TGTGCCAGCAGGACTTTCTCCGGACAGGTGTACCAAGAGACCCAGTACTTC. Encoded protein: CASRTFSGQVYQETQYF.

This clone has only a few counts. This chain links TRBV30 with TRBJ1-1; 8 nucleotides agree with TRBD1. After removal of 5 bases from V and 11 bases from J, the junction contained 13 bases not matched to a gene. CDR3 size: 13 residues. Germline assignment: CDR1 GTSNPN and CDR2 SVGIG (reference sequence). The DNA of the CDR3 is TGTGCCTGGTCCGATGGGACAGGAATACGTGCTTTCTTT. It is translated as CAWSDGTGIRAFF.

This chain links TRBV11-2 with TRBJ2-3; a possible D gene is TRBD2 (5 bases). V was pared by 4 bases and J by 4 bases, with 9 bases between. Germline V gene lookup returns CDR1 SGHAT and CDR2 FQNNGV. CDR3 size: 13 residues. In DNA, the CDR3 is TGTGCCAGCAGCTCCCTGAGGGCAGATACGCAGTATTTT. The encoded protein is CASSSLRADTQYF.

The rearrangement joins TRBV5-4 to TRBJ1-2, with 8 bases that match TRBD1. Germline V gene data show CDR1 as SGHNT and CDR2 as YYREEE (reference sequence). Trimming removed 3 bases from V and 6 bases from J; junction bases left unmatched: 4. This CDR3 has 13 amino acids. CDR3 nucleotide sequence: TGTGCCAGCAGCTCCGACAGGGGTGATGGCTACACCTTC. It specifies CASSSDRGDGYTF.

This chain uses TRBV5-1 with TRBJ1-2; D unresolved. Per germline, CDR1 SGHRS and CDR2 YFSETQ. Trimming left V 4 bases short and J 1 base short, with 11 bases between. The CDR3 is 14 residues long. The CDR3 region is CASSPEGSNYGYTF. In DNA form, the CDR3 reads TGCGCCAGCAGCCCGGAGGGCAGTAACTATGGCTACACCTTC.

The chain combines TRBV5-4 with TRBJ2-7, with TRBD2 identical over 9 bases. Looked up from germline, CDR1 is SGHNT and CDR2 is YYREEE (reference sequence). Trimming took 0 bases from V and 0 from J; bases not matched to a gene: 1. CDR3 length: 15 residues. Here the CDR3 reads CASSLDSGSSYEQYF. DNA of the CDR3: TGTGCCAGCAGCTTGGATAGCGGGAGCTCCTACGAGCAGTACTTC.

The chain is built from TRBV19 and TRBJ2-1, with 7 bases identical to TRBD1. V trimming: 3 bases; J trimming: 9 bases; junction bases outside the gene matches: 5. The CDR3 is made up of 13 amino acids. CDR1 and CDR2 from the germline V gene are LNHDA and SQIVND (reference sequence). The CDR3 region has the DNA TGTGCCAGTAGTATGGTAGGGGGCGGTGAGCAGTTCTTC. Amino acids: CASSMVGGGEQFF.

The rearrangement joins TRBV11-3 to TRBJ2-1; 13 nucleotides line up with TRBD2. The CDR3 sequence is 15 residues long. V shed 5 bases, J shed 8 bases, and the junction held 6 bases outside the gene matches. Germline CDR1 reads SGHNT; CDR2 reads YENEEA. The CDR3 loop is CASSVLAGGIDEQFF. The CDR3 DNA is TGTGCCAGCAGCGTACTAGCGGGAGGGATCGATGAGCAGTTCTTC.

The CDR3 protein is CASSLQGGPSTDTQYF. The CDR3 coding sequence is TGCGCCAGCAGCTTACAGGGAGGGCCGAGCACAGATACGCAGTATTTT. The chain joins TRBV5-1 to TRBJ2-3; maybe TRBD2 (7 bases). V was clipped by 2 bases and J by 0 bases, with 13 bases between them. This CDR3 is 16 amino acids long. Germline values: CDR1 SGHRS, CDR2 YFSETQ. The whole variable domain, remainder taken from reference TRBV5-1 and TRBJ2-3, is KAGVTQTPRYLIKTRGQQVTLSCSPISGHRSVSWYQQTPGQGLQFLFEYFSETQRNKGNFPGRFSGRQFSNSRSEMNVSTLELGDSALYLCASSLQGGPSTDTQYFGPGTRLTVL.

V usage is TRBV12-3 or TRBV12-4 and J usage is TRBJ2-1; TRBD2 agrees at 9 bases. The CDR3 is made up of 11 amino acids. V shed 3 bases and J 15 bases; nucleotides not matched to a gene: 3. In DNA form, the CDR3 reads TGTGCCAGCAGTTTGGGCGGGAGGGGGTTCTTC. It is translated as CASSLGGRGFF.

The chain uses TRBV6-6 and TRBJ2-7; D may be TRBD1 (5 bases). The CDR3 has 13 residues. V dropped 0 bases and J dropped 6 bases, with 9 bases sitting between them. Germline CDR1 MNHNY, CDR2 SVGAGI (reference sequence). CDR3 sequence (DNA): TGTGCCAGCAGTTACTCGACTGGGGCCGAGCAGTACTTC. This sequence encodes CASSYSTGAEQYF.

The chain is built from TRBV14 and TRBJ2-1, with D hard to call. V was cut by 1 base and J by 8 bases, with 12 bases left in between. Per the germline V gene, CDR1 is SGHDN and CDR2 is FVKESK. The CDR3 covers 14 residues. The DNA for the CDR3 is TGTGCCAGCAGCCAAGCTTTCTTGGGCTATGAGCAGTTCTTC. As protein: CASSQAFLGYEQFF.

This clone is a singleton in its sample. The V call is TRBV19, the J call TRBJ1-2; 8 bases align to TRBD1. With 6 bases clipped from V and 2 bases from J, the junction kept 8 bases outside the gene matches. CDR1 LNHDA and CDR2 SQIVND come from the germline V gene (reference sequence). The CDR3 is 15 residues long. DNA for the CDR3: TGTGCCAGTAGCCGTCAGGGGGCGAAGAACTATGGCTACACCTTC. Encoded protein: CASSRQGAKNYGYTF.

The chain joins TRBV19 to TRBJ2-1; 9 bases line up with TRBD2. The CDR3 has 15 residues. J gave up 7 bases and V 5 bases, and 9 bases lay outside the gene matches. CDR1 is LNHDA and CDR2 is SQIVND in the germline V gene (reference sequence). Written as DNA, the CDR3 is TGTGCCAGTAGTCGGCGGGAGGGCCGGGAAAATGAGCAGTTCTTC. Translation gives CASSRREGRENEQFF.

This chain uses TRBV5-6 with TRBJ1-2, with TRBD1 as a possible D gene (6 bases). Trimming shortened V by 0 bases and J by 2 bases, and 14 bases separated the two germline ends. The CDR3 is 16 residues long. Germline V gene sequence: CDR1 SGHDT, CDR2 YYEEEE. This CDR3 is CASSLGGQRWNYGYTF. CDR3 nucleotide sequence: TGTGCCAGCAGCTTGGGGGGGCAGCGGTGGAACTATGGCTACACCTTC.

The rearrangement uses TRBV18 and TRBJ2-7; D uncertain. V was shortened by 2 bases and J by 5 bases, with 7 bases between the two germline ends. Germline CDR1 reads KGHSH; CDR2 reads LQKENI. The CDR3 consists of 12 residues. The DNA for the CDR3 is TGTGCCAGCTCACCAGTTTCCAACGAGCAGTACTTC. This translates into CASSPVSNEQYF.

J is TRBJ2-1 and V is TRBV19; TRBD2 agrees at 7 bases. V shed 7 bases and J 3 bases; nucleotides not matched to a gene: 9. This CDR3 spans 15 amino acids. Germline CDR1 LNHDA, CDR2 SQIVND (reference sequence). The CDR3 nucleotides read TGTGCCAGTACCTCGCGGCGGGAGAACTACAATGAGCAGTTCTTC. Translating it yields CASTSRRENYNEQFF.

This sequence joins TRBV5-1 and TRBJ1-1; D ambiguous. This CDR3 spans 14 amino acids. Germline V gives CDR1 SGHRS, CDR2 YFSETQ. Deletions cut 4 bases from V and 1 base from J, with 11 bases between. This CDR3 is CASSQATGNTEAFF. CDR3 nucleotide sequence: TGCGCCAGCAGCCAAGCGACGGGGAACACTGAAGCTTTCTTT. Based on the CDR3 plus reference TRBV5-1 and TRBJ1-1, the full variable domain is KAGVTQTPRYLIKTRGQQVTLSCSPISGHRSVSWYQQTPGQGLQFLFEYFSETQRNKGNFPGRFSGRQFSNSRSEMNVSTLELGDSALYLCASSQATGNTEAFFGQGTRLTVV.

The V call is TRBV2, the J call TRBJ2-4, with 7 nucleotides matching TRBD2. The trim removed 4 bases at V and 10 bases at J, leaving 16 bases unmatched. CDR1 and CDR2 (germline): SNHLY, FYNNEI. The CDR3 loop spans 16 amino acids. The CDR3 DNA follows: TGTGCCAGCAGTGGGCTAAGGGGAGGGCCGGTTCGGATTCAGTACTTC. It specifies CASSGLRGGPVRIQYF.

This clone has only one observation. V gene TRBV6-1 combines with J gene TRBJ1-1; the D is unclear. V was pared by 3 bases and J by 4 bases, with 12 bases between. This CDR3 has 14 residues. The germline CDR1 and CDR2 sequences are MNHNS and SASEGT. CDR3 residues: CASSERREFTEAFF. CDR3 DNA sequence: TGTGCCAGCAGTGAGCGACGGGAATTCACTGAAGCTTTCTTT.